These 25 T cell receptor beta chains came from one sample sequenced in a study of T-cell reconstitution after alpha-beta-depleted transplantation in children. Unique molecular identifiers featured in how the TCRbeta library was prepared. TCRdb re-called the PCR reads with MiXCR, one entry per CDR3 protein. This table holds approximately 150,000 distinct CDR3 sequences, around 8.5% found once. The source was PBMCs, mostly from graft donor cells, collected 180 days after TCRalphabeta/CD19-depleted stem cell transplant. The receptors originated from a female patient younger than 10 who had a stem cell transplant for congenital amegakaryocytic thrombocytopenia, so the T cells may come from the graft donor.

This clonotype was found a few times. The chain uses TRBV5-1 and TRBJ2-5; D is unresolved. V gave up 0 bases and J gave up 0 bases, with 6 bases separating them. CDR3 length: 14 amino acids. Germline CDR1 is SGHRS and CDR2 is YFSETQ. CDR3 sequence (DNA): TGCGCCAGCAGCTTGGGTGCAGACCAAGAGACCCAGTACTTC. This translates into CASSLGADQETQYF.

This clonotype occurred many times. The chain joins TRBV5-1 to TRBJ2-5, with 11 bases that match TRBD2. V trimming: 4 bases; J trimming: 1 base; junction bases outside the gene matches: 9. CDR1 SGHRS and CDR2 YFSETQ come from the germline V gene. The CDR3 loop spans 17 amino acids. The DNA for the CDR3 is TGCGCCAGCAGCCGTTGGGGACTAGCGGAATTCCAAGAGACCCAGTACTTC. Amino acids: CASSRWGLAEFQETQYF.

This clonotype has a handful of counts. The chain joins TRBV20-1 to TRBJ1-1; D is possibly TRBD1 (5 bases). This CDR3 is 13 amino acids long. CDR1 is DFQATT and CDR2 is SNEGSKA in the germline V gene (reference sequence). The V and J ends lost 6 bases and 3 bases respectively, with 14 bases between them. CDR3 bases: TGCAGTGCCCAGACAGACATGGACACTGAAGCTTTCTTT. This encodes CSAQTDMDTEAFF.

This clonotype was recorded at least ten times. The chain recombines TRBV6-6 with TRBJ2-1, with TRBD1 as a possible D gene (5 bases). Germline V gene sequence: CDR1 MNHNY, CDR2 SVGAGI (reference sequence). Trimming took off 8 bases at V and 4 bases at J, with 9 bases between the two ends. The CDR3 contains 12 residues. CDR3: CASHDSYNEQFF. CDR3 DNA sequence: TGTGCCAGCCACGACAGTTACAATGAGCAGTTCTTC.

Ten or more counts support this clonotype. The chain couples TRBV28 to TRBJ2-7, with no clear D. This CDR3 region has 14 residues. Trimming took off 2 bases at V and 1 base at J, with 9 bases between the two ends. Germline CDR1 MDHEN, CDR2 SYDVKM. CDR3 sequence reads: CASSLLGGSYEQYF. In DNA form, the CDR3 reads TGTGCCAGCAGTTTACTGGGTGGATCCTACGAGCAGTACTTC.

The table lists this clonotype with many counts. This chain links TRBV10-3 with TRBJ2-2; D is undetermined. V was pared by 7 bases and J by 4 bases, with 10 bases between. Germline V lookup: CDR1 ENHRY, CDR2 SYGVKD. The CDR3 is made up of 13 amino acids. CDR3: CAIKGTGTGELFF. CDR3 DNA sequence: TGTGCCATCAAAGGCACCGGCACCGGGGAGCTGTTTTTT.

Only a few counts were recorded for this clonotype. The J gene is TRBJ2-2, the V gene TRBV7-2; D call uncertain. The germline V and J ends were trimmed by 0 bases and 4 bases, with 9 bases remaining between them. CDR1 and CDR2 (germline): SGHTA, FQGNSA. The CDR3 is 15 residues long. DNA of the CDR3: TGTGCCAGCAGCTTAGCGCACACAATCACCGGGGAGCTGTTTTTT. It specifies CASSLAHTITGELFF.

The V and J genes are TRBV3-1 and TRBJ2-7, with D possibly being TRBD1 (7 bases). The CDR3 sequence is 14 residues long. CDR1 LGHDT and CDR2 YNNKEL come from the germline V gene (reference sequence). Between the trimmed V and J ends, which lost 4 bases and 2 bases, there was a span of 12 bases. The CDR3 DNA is TGTGCCAGCAGCCGCGGGACAGTCACCTACGAGCAGTACTTC. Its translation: CASSRGTVTYEQYF.

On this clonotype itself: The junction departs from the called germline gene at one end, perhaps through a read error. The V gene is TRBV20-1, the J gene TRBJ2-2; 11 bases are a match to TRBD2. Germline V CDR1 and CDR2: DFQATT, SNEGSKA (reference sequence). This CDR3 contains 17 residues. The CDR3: CCARGALAGGNTGELFF. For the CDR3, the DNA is TGCTGTGCTAGAGGGGCGCTAGCGGGAGGTAACACCGGGGAGCTGTTTTTT.

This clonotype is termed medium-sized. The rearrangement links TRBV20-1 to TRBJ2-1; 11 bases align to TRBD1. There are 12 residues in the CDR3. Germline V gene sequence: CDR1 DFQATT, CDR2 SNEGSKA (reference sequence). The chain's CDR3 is CRLGQGANEQFF. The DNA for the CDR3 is TGCAGGCTTGGACAGGGGGCAAATGAGCAGTTCTTC.

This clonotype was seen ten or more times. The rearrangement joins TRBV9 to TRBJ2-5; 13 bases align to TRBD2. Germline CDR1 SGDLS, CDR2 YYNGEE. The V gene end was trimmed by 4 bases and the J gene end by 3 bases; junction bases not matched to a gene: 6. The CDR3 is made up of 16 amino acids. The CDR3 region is CASSLGLAGEKETQYF. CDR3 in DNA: TGTGCCAGCAGCCTCGGACTAGCGGGAGAGAAAGAGACCCAGTACTTC. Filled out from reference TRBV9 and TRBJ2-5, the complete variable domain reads DSGVTQTPKHLITATGQRVTLRCSPRSGDLSVYWYQQSLDQGLQFLIQYYNGEERAKGNILERFSAQQFPDLHSELNLSSLELGDSALYFCASSLGLAGEKETQYFGPGTRLLVL.

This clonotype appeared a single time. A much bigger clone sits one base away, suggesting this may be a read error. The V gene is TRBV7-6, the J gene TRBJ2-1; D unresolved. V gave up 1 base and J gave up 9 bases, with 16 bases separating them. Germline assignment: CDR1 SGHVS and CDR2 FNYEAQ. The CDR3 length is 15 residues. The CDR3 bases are TGTGCCAGCAGCTTAGGGGATCCCCCGCCCGCTGAGCAGTTCTTC. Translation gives CASSLGDPPPAEQFF. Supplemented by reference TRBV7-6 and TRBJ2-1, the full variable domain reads GAGVSQSPRYKVTKRGQDVALRCDPISGHVSLYWYRQALGQGPEFLTYFNYEAQQDKSGLPNDRFSAERPEGSISTLTIQRTEQRDSAMYRCASSLGDPPPAEQFFGPGTRLTVL.

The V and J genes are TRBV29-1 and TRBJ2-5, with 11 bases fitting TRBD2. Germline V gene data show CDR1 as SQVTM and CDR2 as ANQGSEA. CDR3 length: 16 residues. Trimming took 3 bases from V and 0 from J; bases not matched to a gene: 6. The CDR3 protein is CSVEGLAAGYQETQYF. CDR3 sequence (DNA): TGCAGCGTTGAGGGACTAGCGGCGGGGTACCAAGAGACCCAGTACTTC.

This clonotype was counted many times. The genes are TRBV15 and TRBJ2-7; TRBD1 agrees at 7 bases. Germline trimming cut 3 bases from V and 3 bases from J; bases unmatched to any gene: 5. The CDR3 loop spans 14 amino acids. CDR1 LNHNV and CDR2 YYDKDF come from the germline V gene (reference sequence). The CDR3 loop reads CATSRNRGVYEQYF. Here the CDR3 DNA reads TGTGCCACCAGCAGGAACAGGGGAGTCTACGAGCAGTACTTC.

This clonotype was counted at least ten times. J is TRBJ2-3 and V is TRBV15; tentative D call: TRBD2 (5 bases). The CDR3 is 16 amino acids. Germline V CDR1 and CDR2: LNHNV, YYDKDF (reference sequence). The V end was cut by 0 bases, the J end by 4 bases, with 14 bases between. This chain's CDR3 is CATSRDLLLDADTQYF. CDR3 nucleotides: TGTGCCACCAGCAGAGATCTATTACTAGACGCAGATACGCAGTATTTT.

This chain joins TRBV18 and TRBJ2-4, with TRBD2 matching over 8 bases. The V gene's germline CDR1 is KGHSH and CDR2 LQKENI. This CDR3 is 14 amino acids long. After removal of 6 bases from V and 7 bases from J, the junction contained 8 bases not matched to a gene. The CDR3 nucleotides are TGTGCCAGCTCCGTCCTAGCGGGTGAGAACATTCAGTACTTC. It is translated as CASSVLAGENIQYF.

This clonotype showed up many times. The CDR3 nucleotides are TGTGCCATCAGTCAAGGACAGGAAGAGACCCAGTACTTC. Translation: CAISQGQEETQYF. The rearrangement links TRBV10-3 to TRBJ2-5, with TRBD1 matching 7 bases. J was trimmed by 3 bases and V by 5 bases; bases with no gene match: 3. CDR3 length equals 13 residues. Germline V gene sequence: CDR1 ENHRY, CDR2 SYGVKD.

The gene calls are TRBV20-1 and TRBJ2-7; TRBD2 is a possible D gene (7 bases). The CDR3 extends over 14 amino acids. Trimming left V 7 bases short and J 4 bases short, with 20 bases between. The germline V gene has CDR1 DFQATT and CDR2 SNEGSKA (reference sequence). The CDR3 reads CSVPPASGQYEQYF. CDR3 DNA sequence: TGCAGTGTCCCCCCAGCTAGCGGACAGTACGAGCAGTACTTC.

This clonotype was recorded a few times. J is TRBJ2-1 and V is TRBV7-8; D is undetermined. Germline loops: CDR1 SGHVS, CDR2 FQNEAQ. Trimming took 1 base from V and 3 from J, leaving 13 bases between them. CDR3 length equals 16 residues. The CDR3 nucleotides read TGTGCCAGCAGCTTAGTTAGGTACTCCGTCTACAATGAGCAGTTCTTC. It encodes CASSLVRYSVYNEQFF.

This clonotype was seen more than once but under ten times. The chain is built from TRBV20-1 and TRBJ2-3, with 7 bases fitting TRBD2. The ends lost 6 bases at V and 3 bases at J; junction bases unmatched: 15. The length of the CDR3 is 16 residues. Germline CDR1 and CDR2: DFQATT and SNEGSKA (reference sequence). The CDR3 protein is CSAPRRTSANTDTQYF. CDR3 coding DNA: TGCAGTGCCCCTCGCCGTACTAGCGCAAATACAGATACGCAGTATTTT.

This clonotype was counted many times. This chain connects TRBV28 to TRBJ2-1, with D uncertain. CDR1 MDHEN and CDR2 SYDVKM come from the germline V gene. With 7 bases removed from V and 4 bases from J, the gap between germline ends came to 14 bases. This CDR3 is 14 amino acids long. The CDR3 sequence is CASTTSRRYNEQFF. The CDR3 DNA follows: TGTGCCAGCACGACATCGCGGCGATACAATGAGCAGTTCTTC.

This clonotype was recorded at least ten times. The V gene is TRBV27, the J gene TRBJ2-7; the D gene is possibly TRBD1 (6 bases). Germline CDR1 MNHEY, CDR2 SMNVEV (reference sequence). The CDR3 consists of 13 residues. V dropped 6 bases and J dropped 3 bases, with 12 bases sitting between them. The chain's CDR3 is CASSIRGIYEQYF. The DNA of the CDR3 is TGTGCCAGCAGCATTAGGGGGATCTACGAGCAGTACTTC.

The DNA of the CDR3 is TGTGCCAGCAGTTTAGGGACTCGGGGAGATACGCAGTATTTT. Translated: CASSLGTRGDTQYF. V gene TRBV27 combines with J gene TRBJ2-3; possibly TRBD2 for D (6 bases). Germline CDR1 is MNHEY and CDR2 is SMNVEV (reference sequence). The length of the CDR3 is 14 residues. Trimming left V 2 bases short and J 5 bases short, with 11 bases between.

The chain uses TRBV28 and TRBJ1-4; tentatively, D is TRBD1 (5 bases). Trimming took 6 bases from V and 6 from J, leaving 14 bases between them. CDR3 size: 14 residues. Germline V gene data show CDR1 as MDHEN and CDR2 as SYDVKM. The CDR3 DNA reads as TGTGCCAGCAGACCACCGGGGGGGTATGAAAAACTGTTTTTT. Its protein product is CASRPPGGYEKLFF.

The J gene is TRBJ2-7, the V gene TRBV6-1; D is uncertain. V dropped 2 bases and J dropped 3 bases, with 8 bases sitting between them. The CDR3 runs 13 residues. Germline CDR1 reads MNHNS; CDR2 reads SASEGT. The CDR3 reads CASSELADYEQYF. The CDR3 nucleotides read TGTGCCAGCAGTGAATTGGCGGACTACGAGCAGTACTTC.